This T cell receptor (beta chain) was identified in a study of blood T cell repertoires in COVID-19. CDR3 size: 11 residues. CDR1 is MNHEY, CDR2 SVGAGI, per germline. V lost 7 bases, J lost 2 bases, and 5 bases lay in between. TCRdb keeps only in-frame clones here, not all; method: immunoSEQ multiplex PCR. The sample consists of 80,000 to 100,000 clones, more than 65% of them appearing once. The sequence was collected from a man aged 55 to 70 with acute or convalescent COVID-19. Sequencing was performed on peripheral blood. The J gene is TRBJ1-2, the V gene TRBV6-5; unclear D gene. The DNA for the CDR3 is TGTGCCAGCACACGGAACTATGGCTACACCTTC. Translating gives CASTRNYGYTF.